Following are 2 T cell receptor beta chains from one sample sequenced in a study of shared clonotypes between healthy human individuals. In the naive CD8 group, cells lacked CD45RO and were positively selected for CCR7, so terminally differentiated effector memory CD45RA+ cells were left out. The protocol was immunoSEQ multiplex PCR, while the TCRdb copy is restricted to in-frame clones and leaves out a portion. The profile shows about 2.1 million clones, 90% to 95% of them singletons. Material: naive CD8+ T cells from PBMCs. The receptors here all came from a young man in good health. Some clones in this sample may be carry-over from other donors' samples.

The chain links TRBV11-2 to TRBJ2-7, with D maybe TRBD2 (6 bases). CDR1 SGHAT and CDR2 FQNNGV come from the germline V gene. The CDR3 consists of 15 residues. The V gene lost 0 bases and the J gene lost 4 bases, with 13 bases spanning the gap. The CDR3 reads CASSLDQLRGYEQYF. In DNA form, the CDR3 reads TGTGCCAGCAGCTTAGATCAGTTGCGGGGTTACGAGCAGTACTTC.

The CDR3 here is CASSFPGEDRTDTQYF. CDR3 bases: TGTGCCAGCAGTTTCCCGGGAGAGGATCGCACAGATACGCAGTATTTT. The chain combines TRBV28 with TRBJ2-3, with D maybe TRBD2 (6 bases). Per the germline V gene, CDR1 is MDHEN and CDR2 is SYDVKM. The CDR3 sequence is 16 residues long. V lost 3 bases and J lost 1, with 14 bases in between. Drawing the rest from reference TRBV28 and TRBJ2-3, the complete variable domain is DVKVTQSSRYLVKRTGEKVFLECVQDMDHENMFWYRQDPGLGLRLIYFSYDVKMKEKGDIPEGYSVSREKKERFSLILESASTNQTSMYLCASSFPGEDRTDTQYFGPGTRLTVL.